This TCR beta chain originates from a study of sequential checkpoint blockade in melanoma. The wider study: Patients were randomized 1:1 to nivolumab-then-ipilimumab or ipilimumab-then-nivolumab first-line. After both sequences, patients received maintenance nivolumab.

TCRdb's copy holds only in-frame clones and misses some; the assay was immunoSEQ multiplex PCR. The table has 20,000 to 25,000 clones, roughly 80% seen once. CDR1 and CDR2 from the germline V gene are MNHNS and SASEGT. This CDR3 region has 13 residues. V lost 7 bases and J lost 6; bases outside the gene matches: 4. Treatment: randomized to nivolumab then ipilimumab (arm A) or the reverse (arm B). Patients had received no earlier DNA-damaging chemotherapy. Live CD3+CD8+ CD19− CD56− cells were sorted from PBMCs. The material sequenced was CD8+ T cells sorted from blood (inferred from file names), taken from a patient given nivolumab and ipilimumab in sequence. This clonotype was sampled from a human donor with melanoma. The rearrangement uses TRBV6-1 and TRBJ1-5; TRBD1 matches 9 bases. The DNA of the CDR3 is TGTGCCAGCAACAGGGGGCCGGTTCAGCCCCAGCATTTT. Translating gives CASNRGPVQPQHF.